The clone carrying this TCR beta chain was seen at least ten times. Its antigen is unidentified. The V and J ends lost 6 bases and 0 bases respectively, with 12 bases between them. The CDR3 spans 14 residues. Looked up from germline, CDR1 is SNHLY and CDR2 is FYNNEI. Investigators excluded patients with uncontrolled infection, other autoimmune disease, pregnancy or lactation. Thyroid ultrasound, orbital computed tomography, clinical symptoms, and serum thyroxine and TRAb underpinned diagnoses. This sample is part of a study of T cells in Graves' hyperthyroidism and ophthalmopathy. As for the study in general: The authors collected peripheral blood at initial diagnosis, before any treatment. Findings of the study overall: Among thyroid clonotypes expanded above 0.001, most also appeared in blood.

Amplified TCR beta CDR3 regions derived from RNA transcripts. In the first-round RT-PCR of the TCR CDR3, the HTBI primer set was used. A single record per CDR3 protein comes from TCRdb applying MiXCR to the multiplex PCR reads. Of 360,000 or so distinct CDR3 sequences listed, 18% were seen once; the top ten hold roughly a sixth. Sequencing was done on a sample of blood. This rearrangement joins TRBV2 to TRBJ2-7, with D tentatively TRBD1 (7 bases). The receptor was derived from a woman aged 35 to 49 with Graves' ophthalmopathy. CDR3 residues: CASREGTVSYEQYF. The DNA of the CDR3 is TGTGCCAGCAGGGAGGGGACAGTCTCCTACGAGCAGTACTTC. Full variable domain (remainder filled in from reference TRBV2 and TRBJ2-7): EPEVTQTPSHQVTQMGQEVILRCVPISNHLYFYWYRQILGQKVEFLVSFYNNEISEKSEIFDDQFSVERPDGSNFTLKIRSTKLEDSAMYFCASREGTVSYEQYFGPGTRLTVT.